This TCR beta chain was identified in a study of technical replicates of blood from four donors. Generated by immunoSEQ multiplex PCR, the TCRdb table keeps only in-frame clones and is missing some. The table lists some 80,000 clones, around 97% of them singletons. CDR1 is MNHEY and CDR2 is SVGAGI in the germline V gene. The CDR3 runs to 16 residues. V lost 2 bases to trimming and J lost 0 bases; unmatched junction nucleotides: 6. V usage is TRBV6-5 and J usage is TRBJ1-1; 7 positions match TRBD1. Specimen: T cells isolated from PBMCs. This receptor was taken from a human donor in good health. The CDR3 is CASSYRVRGLNTEAFF. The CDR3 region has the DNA TGTGCCAGCAGTTACAGGGTAAGGGGGCTGAACACTGAAGCTTTCTTT.